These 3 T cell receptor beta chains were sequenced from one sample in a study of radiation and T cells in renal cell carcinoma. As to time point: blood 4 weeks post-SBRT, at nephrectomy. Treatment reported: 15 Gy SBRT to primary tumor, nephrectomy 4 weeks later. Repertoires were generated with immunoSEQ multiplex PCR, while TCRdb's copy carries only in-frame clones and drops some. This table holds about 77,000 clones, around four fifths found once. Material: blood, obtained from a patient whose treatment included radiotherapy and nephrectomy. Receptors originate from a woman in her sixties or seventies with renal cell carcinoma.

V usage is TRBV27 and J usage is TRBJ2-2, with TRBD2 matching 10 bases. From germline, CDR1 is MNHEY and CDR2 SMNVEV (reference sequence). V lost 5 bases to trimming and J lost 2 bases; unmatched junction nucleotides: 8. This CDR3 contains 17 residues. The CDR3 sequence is CASSPWSGGANTGELFF. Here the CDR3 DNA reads TGTGCCAGCAGTCCGTGGAGCGGGGGGGCAAACACCGGGGAGCTGTTTTTT.

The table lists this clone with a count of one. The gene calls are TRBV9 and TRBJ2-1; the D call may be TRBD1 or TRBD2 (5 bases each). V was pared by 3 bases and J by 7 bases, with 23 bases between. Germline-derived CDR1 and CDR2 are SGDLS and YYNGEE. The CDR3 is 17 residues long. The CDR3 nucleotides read TGTGCCAGCAGCGCTCGGGGCGGGCAGTCGGGGTGGAATGAGCAGTTCTTC. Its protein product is CASSARGGQSGWNEQFF.

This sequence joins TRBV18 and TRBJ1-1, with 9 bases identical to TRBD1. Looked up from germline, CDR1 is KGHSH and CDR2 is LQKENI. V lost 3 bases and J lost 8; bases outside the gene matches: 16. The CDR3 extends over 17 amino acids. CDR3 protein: CASSPKGQGGVGREAFF. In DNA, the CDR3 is TGTGCCAGCTCACCTAAGGGACAGGGAGGTGTAGGGAGAGAAGCTTTCTTT.